The rows below give T cell receptor beta chains drawn from one sample of a study of T cell repertoires in aging, cancer and after chemotherapy. TCRdb recomputed calls from the multiplex PCR reads with MiXCR, one row per CDR3 protein. The sample lists almost 3,000 distinct CDR3 sequences, around 28% occurring once. The sample consisted of blood. Receptors were obtained from a human donor with a solid tumor. Each CDR3 is given with its conserved first and last residue. A D gene is named only where the DNA matches it firmly. Some rows have no size entry. The others give once, few or many, or a class for an expanded clone.

>TRBJ2-3|large|TRBV29-1|NA
TGCAGCGGGGACACAGATACGCAGTATTTT
CSGDTDTQYF
>TRBJ1-2|few|TRBV20-1|NA
TGCAGTGCTAGGACCGTGTATGGCTACACCTTC
CSARTVYGYTF
>TRBJ1-1|medium-sized|TRBV30|TRBD1
TGTGCCTGGAGTGGTCTAAGTTTCGGACAGGGGTTTGAAGCTTTCTTT
CAWSGLSFGQGFEAFF
>TRBJ2-5|NA|TRBV10-1|NA
TGCGCCAGCAGTGAGGGTTTCGAAGGGGAGACCCAGTACTTC
CASSEGFEGETQYF
>TRBJ1-2|medium-sized|TRBV27|NA
TGTGCCAGCAGTCGTCGGGAGAACTATGGCTACACCTTC
CASSRRENYGYTF
>TRBJ1-1|few|TRBV15|NA
TGTGCCACCAGCAAAGAAATTGTCCGTGAAGCTTTCTTT
CATSKEIVREAFF
>TRBJ2-3|NA|TRBV5-5|NA
TGTGCCAGCAGCACAATGGCCGGAGATACGCAGTATTTT
CASSTMAGDTQYF
>TRBJ2-1|medium-sized|TRBV30|NA
TGTGCCTGGAGTGGGGCTAGCGTCCGTGAGCAGTTCTTC
CAWSGASVREQFF
>TRBJ1-2|NA|TRBV6-5|NA
TGTGCCAGCAGTTTTCAGGGGCCCGCGGATGGCTACACCTTC
CASSFQGPADGYTF
>TRBJ2-4|NA|TRBV6-2/TRBV6-3|TRBD1
TGTGCCAGCAGTTACTCGCCCGGGACAGGGGGCGAAAACATTCAGTACTTC
CASSYSPGTGGENIQYF
>TRBJ1-1|large|TRBV29-1|NA
TGCAGCGTTGAAGACGGATTGAACACTGAAGCTTTCTTT
CSVEDGLNTEAFF
>TRBJ1-5|NA|TRBV4-3|NA
TGCGCCAGCAGCCAAGGTCGTGGGGGGTTGGATCAGCCCCAGCATTTT
CASSQGRGGLDQPQHF
>TRBJ2-5|medium-sized|TRBV5-6|TRBD1
TGTGCCAGCAGCTCCGACAGGGCAGAGACCCAGTACTTC
CASSSDRAETQYF
>TRBJ1-1|NA|TRBV12-3/TRBV12-4|TRBD1
TGTGCCAGCAGCTTTACAGGGGGAGGGAACACTGAAGCTTTCTTT
CASSFTGGGNTEAFF
>TRBJ2-2|medium-sized|TRBV27|NA
TGTGCCAGCAGTTCCTGGGGTCTAGCCCGATTTGACACCGGGGAGCTGTTTTTT
CASSSWGLARFDTGELFF
>TRBJ2-7|large|TRBV29-1|NA
TGCAGCGTTGAAGGGGGTCAGGAGGCCTCCTACGAGCAGTACTTC
CSVEGGQEASYEQYF
>TRBJ1-2|medium-sized|TRBV5-5|NA
TGTGCCAGCACCCTCCGGTGGGAATATGGCTACACCTTC
CASTLRWEYGYTF
>TRBJ2-1|medium-sized|TRBV19|TRBD1
TGTGCCAGTAGCAGGGGACAGACCTACAATGAGCAGTTCTTC
CASSRGQTYNEQFF
>TRBJ1-5|medium-sized|TRBV5-5|NA
TGTGCCAGCAGCTCAGACACCAATCAGCCCCAGCATTTT
CASSSDTNQPQHF
>TRBJ2-1|large|TRBV19|NA
TGTGCCAGTAGTGTGGAGGGTTGGGGGCAGCGGAATGAGCAGTTCTTC
CASSVEGWGQRNEQFF
>TRBJ2-2|medium-sized|TRBV30|NA
TGTGCCTGGAGTTGGAGGGGGCAGGGCGGGGAGCTGTTTTTT
CAWSWRGQGGELFF
>TRBJ1-3|medium-sized|TRBV6-5|NA
TGTGCCAGCAGTTACTCGGCAGGGGCTAACTCTGGAAACACCATATATTTT
CASSYSAGANSGNTIYF
>TRBJ2-1|NA|TRBV18|NA
TGTGCCAGCTCACCAGACACCTACAATGAGCAGTTCTTC
CASSPDTYNEQFF
>TRBJ1-5|medium-sized|TRBV19|TRBD1
TGTGCCAGTAGTATTCTCTTCGGGACAGTAATGAATCAGCCCCAGCATTTT
CASSILFGTVMNQPQHF
>TRBJ2-7|once|TRBV6-6|TRBD2
TGTGCCAGCACTCTGACTAGCGGGGGGAGGTACGAGCAGTACTTC
CASTLTSGGRYEQYF
>TRBJ1-3|NA|TRBV30|TRBD1
TGTGCCTGGGGACAGGGGAACACCATATATTTT
CAWGQGNTIYF
>TRBJ2-1|medium-sized|TRBV18|TRBD1
TGTGCCAGCTCACCCCGGGACAGGGGGCTCGATGAGCAGTTCTTC
CASSPRDRGLDEQFF